The 29 T cell receptor beta chains in this list originate from one sample, sequenced in a study of T cell clusters in autoimmune cytopenias. Some 38,000 genome equivalents of blood DNA were amplified for TRB. TRB rearrangements were amplified by touch-down multiplex PCR with mixed TRB-A/B primers. TCRdb reprocessed the multiplex PCR reads, with one entry per CDR3 protein and no DNA. The repertoire table contains 4,500 to 7,000 distinct CDR3 sequences. In addition, the sample was reused for a study of T cell repertoires in aging, cancer and after chemotherapy.

Sequences were obtained from peripheral blood. These receptors originate from a human donor in good health.

V gene TRBV4-1 combines with J gene TRBJ1-4. Germline V gene data show CDR1 as MGHRA and CDR2 as YSYEKL. There are 16 residues in the CDR3. CDR3 region: CASSQEPRALGEKLFF.

This chain connects TRBV27 to TRBJ1-4; the TCRdb call, TRBD1, lacks DNA for checking. The length of the CDR3 is 14 residues. Per germline, CDR1 MNHEY and CDR2 SMNVEV (reference sequence). The CDR3 sequence: CASSPLGGSEKLFF.

Its frequency marks this clonotype as medium-sized. V gene TRBV29-1 combines with J gene TRBJ2-7; TCRdb indicates TRBD1, and absent DNA this call remains unverified. This CDR3 region has 15 residues. Germline V lookup: CDR1 SQVTM, CDR2 ANQGSEA. CDR3 in amino acids: CSVTPGQGAFYEQYF.

Judged by frequency, this clonotype is medium-sized. The chain combines TRBV5-6 with TRBJ2-1; TCRdb picks TRBD2, but there is no DNA to check that call. CDR1 and CDR2 (germline): SGHDT, YYEEEE. The CDR3 consists of 15 residues. CDR3: CASSLISSVNNEQFF.

This chain joins TRBV5-1 and TRBJ2-3; TCRdb outputs TRBD2, but without DNA this stays unchecked. CDR3 length: 17 amino acids. Germline lookup yields CDR1 SGHRS and CDR2 YFSETQ. CDR3 protein: CASSLEVAGASGSTQYF.

This clonotype shows up as medium-sized by frequency. This chain joins TRBV19 and TRBJ2-5; the D call of TRBD1 rests on TCRdb alone, since no DNA is present to check it. Germline CDR1 reads LNHDA; CDR2 reads SQIVND (reference sequence). This CDR3 is 15 amino acids long. The CDR3: CASSPLTGVQETQYF.

Considering frequency, this clonotype is medium-sized (0.01 to 0.1%). V is TRBV12-3 or TRBV12-4 and J is TRBJ2-7. The CDR3 is made up of 14 amino acids. CDR3 protein: CASSLTGSSYEQYF.

The genes are TRBV20-1 and TRBJ2-5; TCRdb outputs TRBD1, but without DNA this stays unchecked. Germline assignment: CDR1 DFQATT and CDR2 SNEGSKA (reference sequence). The CDR3 extends over 14 amino acids. CDR3 protein: CSARDRGGQETQYF.

Measured by frequency, this clonotype is medium-sized. V is TRBV19 and J is TRBJ1-1. The CDR3 has 15 amino acids. CDR1 LNHDA and CDR2 SQIVND come from the germline V gene (reference sequence). The CDR3 sequence: CASSRRPNTNTEAFF.

This clonotype ranks as medium-sized (0.01 to 0.1%) in terms of frequency. The chain uses TRBV18 and TRBJ1-3; TCRdb gives TRBD1 as the D gene, but with no DNA this cannot be confirmed. The CDR3 consists of 16 residues. Germline values: CDR1 KGHSH, CDR2 LQKENI. The CDR3 protein is CASSPRDPWAGNTIYF.

The rearrangement links TRBV12-3 or TRBV12-4 to TRBJ1-2. The CDR3 has 15 residues. CDR3 region: CASSLIQVHHYGYTF.

The V call is TRBV24-1, the J call TRBJ2-5; TCRdb reports TRBD1, a call that lacks DNA to check it against. Germline V gene sequence: CDR1 KGHDR, CDR2 SFDVKD. The CDR3 has 12 amino acids. The CDR3 here is CATSQGSGTQYF.

V and J are TRBV5-1 and TRBJ2-7. The CDR3 has 13 amino acids. The germline V gene encodes CDR1 SGHRS and CDR2 YFSETQ. The CDR3 here is CASSLDGAYEQYF.

This clonotype is labeled medium-sized based on frequency. The chain joins TRBV19 to TRBJ2-1; TCRdb reports TRBD2, a call that lacks DNA to check it against. The germline V gene encodes CDR1 LNHDA and CDR2 SQIVND (reference sequence). The CDR3 sequence is 14 residues long. CDR3 loop: CASSSRQGHNEQFF.

The V and J genes are TRBV20-1 and TRBJ1-6. Germline V CDR1 and CDR2: DFQATT, SNEGSKA (reference sequence). This CDR3 has 14 amino acids. The chain's CDR3 is CSAREGGLNSPLHF.

This clonotype counts as medium-sized by frequency. This chain uses TRBV12-3 or TRBV12-4 with TRBJ1-6; checking the TCRdb D call of TRBD1 is not possible without DNA. The length of the CDR3 is 15 residues. CDR3 region: CASSSGQGEGSPLHF.

This clonotype is called medium-sized based on its frequency. The rearrangement links TRBV6-5 to TRBJ2-6. Germline lookup yields CDR1 MNHEY and CDR2 SVGAGI. The CDR3 loop spans 13 amino acids. The CDR3 protein is CASTQSGANVLTF.

This clonotype is medium-sized (0.01 to 0.1%) by frequency. V is TRBV6-5 and J is TRBJ2-1; TCRdb's assignment of TRBD2 cannot be checked, as there is no DNA. Per the germline V gene, CDR1 is MNHEY and CDR2 is SVGAGI. This CDR3 comprises 14 residues. This CDR3 reads CASRPSGRADEQFF.

This clonotype is deemed medium-sized by its frequency. The rearrangement uses TRBV15 and TRBJ2-7; TCRdb proposes TRBD1, but this gene call is untestable without DNA. Germline lookup yields CDR1 LNHNV and CDR2 YYDKDF (reference sequence). CDR3 length: 14 residues. This CDR3 reads CATSRTGFGYEQYF.

The J gene is TRBJ2-7, the V gene TRBV5-4; there is no DNA to check the TCRdb D call of TRBD1. The germline gives CDR1 SGHNT, CDR2 YYREEE (reference sequence). CDR3 length: 14 amino acids. CDR3 sequence: CASRGAGQPYEQYF.

Measured by frequency, this clonotype is medium-sized (0.01 to 0.1%). V gene TRBV19 combines with J gene TRBJ1-1; checking the TCRdb D call of TRBD1 is not possible without DNA. CDR1 and CDR2 from the germline V gene are LNHDA and SQIVND (reference sequence). The CDR3 has 18 amino acids. CDR3 sequence reads: CASSSWTGGRIMNTEAFF.

This clonotype is deemed medium-sized by its frequency. J is TRBJ1-2 and V is TRBV19; checking the TCRdb D call of TRBD1 is not possible without DNA. CDR3 length: 15 amino acids. Germline V lookup: CDR1 LNHDA, CDR2 SQIVND (reference sequence). The CDR3 loop reads CASRKPGRETYGYTF.

The rearrangement uses TRBV7-6 and TRBJ2-1; checking the TCRdb D call of TRBD1 is not possible without DNA. Per the germline V gene, CDR1 is SGHVS and CDR2 is FNYEAQ. The CDR3 runs to 13 residues. The CDR3 loop reads CASSLSGAPEQFF. Complete variable domain (other parts from reference TRBV7-6 and TRBJ2-1): GAGVSQSPRYKVTKRGQDVALRCDPISGHVSLYWYRQALGQGPEFLTYFNYEAQQDKSGLPNDRFSAERPEGSISTLTIQRTEQRDSAMYRCASSLSGAPEQFFGPGTRLTVL.

This chain connects TRBV5-4 to TRBJ1-4. Per the germline V gene, CDR1 is SGHNT and CDR2 is YYREEE (reference sequence). This CDR3 has 15 residues. CDR3: CAGSQKTTTNEKLFF. Drawing the rest from reference TRBV5-4 and TRBJ1-4, the complete variable domain is ETGVTQSPTHLIKTRGQQVTLRCSSQSGHNTVSWYQQALGQGPQFIFQYYREEENGRGNFPPRFSGLQFPNYSSELNVNALELDDSALYLCAGSQKTTTNEKLFFGSGTQLSVL.

Frequency places this clonotype as medium-sized. This chain connects TRBV6-6 to TRBJ1-5. The CDR3 has 13 amino acids. The germline V gene has CDR1 MNHNY and CDR2 SVGAGI (reference sequence). CDR3 protein: CASSSDLNQPQHF.

This clonotype is medium-sized by frequency. The chain recombines TRBV6-1 with TRBJ1-2. The CDR3 consists of 12 residues. Germline V gives CDR1 MNHNS, CDR2 SASEGT. The CDR3 spells CASSNNYYGYTF.

This chain links TRBV7-2 with TRBJ1-6. CDR3 length: 14 amino acids. Germline CDR1 and CDR2: SGHTA and FQGNSA. This chain's CDR3 is CASSLRSGNSPLHF.

Considering frequency, this clonotype is medium-sized (0.01 to 0.1%). The chain has TRBV20-1 and TRBJ2-3; absent DNA, TCRdb's TRBD2 call cannot be checked. Germline lookup yields CDR1 DFQATT and CDR2 SNEGSKA (reference sequence). The CDR3 is made up of 14 amino acids. CDR3 sequence reads: CSATTSGMTDTQYF.

This clonotype is deemed medium-sized by its frequency. The chain carries TRBV7-6 and TRBJ2-3; as DNA is missing, the TRBD2 call by TCRdb cannot be tested. The CDR3 runs 15 residues. Germline CDR1 SGHVS, CDR2 FNYEAQ. CDR3 loop: CASSPFGETTDTQYF.